The TCR beta chain described here comes from a study of blood T cell repertoires in COVID-19. Looking at the study overall: The origin of the acute and convalescent COVID-19 samples was the United States, Italy and Spain. T cells, B-cell-depleted T cells, or PBMCs provided the cDNA or gDNA that served as material.

Here immunoSEQ multiplex PCR was the method, and the copy in TCRdb shows in-frame clones only, minus some. The table records nearly 25,000 clones, 89% of them present only once. This CDR3 is built from 14 residues. CDR1 and CDR2 (germline): MNHEY, SVGAGI. The V gene end was trimmed by 6 bases and the J gene end by 1 base; junction bases not matched to a gene: 3. The sample consisted of peripheral blood. The receptor comes from a man aged 70-80 years with acute or convalescent COVID-19. The V call is TRBV6-5, the J call TRBJ2-5, with 9 bases lining up with TRBD1. The CDR3 spells CASSGQGPQETQYF. CDR3 sequence (DNA): TGTGCCAGCAGCGGACAGGGGCCCCAAGAGACCCAGTACTTC.